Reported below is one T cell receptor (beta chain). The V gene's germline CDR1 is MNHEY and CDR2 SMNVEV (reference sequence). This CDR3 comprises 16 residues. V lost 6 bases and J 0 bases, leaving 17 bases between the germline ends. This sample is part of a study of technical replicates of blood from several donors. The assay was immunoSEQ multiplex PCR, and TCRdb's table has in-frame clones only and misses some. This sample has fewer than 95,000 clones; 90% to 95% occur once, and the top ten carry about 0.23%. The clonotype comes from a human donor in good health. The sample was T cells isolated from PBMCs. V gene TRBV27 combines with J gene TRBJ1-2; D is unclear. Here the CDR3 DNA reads TGTGCCAGCAGCTCCCTCAGACACGTCCCTAACTATGGCTACACCTTC. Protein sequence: CASSSLRHVPNYGYTF.